What follows describes a single T cell receptor beta chain. Germline lookup yields CDR1 SGDLS and CDR2 YYNGEE. The CDR3 extends over 14 amino acids. V shed 3 bases, J shed 0 bases, and the junction held 3 bases outside the gene matches. Treatment in this sample: around 19 received Ad26.COV2.S at low or high dose, single or two shots; roughly five received placebo; per-sample allocation not given. Day 63 after the first injection of vaccine or placebo was the sampling time. The data were taken from a study of Ad26.COV2.S vaccination and SARS-CoV-2 variants. Study at large: Doses of Ad26.COV2.S were injected into muscle once or twice, 56 days apart.

Assay: immunoSEQ multiplex PCR; the TCRdb copy retains only in-frame clones and omits some. The sample holds approximately 480,000 clones; 87% are singletons and the top ten take around 13%. Sample: peripheral blood, taken in a trial of Ad26.COV2.S vaccine versus placebo. The clonotype was recovered from a person aged 18 to 65 who received the Ad26.COV2.S COVID-19 vaccine or a placebo. V is TRBV9 and J is TRBJ2-7, with 7 bases matching TRBD1. CDR3 nucleotides: TGTGCCAGCAGCGCGGGACAGAACTCCTACGAGCAGTACTTC. This codes for CASSAGQNSYEQYF.